A selection of T cell receptor beta chains follows, all from one sample in a study of lymphopenia after photon versus proton radiotherapy. The assay was immunoSEQ multiplex PCR, and TCRdb's table has in-frame clones only and misses some. The top ten hold roughly a third of the sample, which has some 28,000 clones, 65% to 85% seen once. Source: peripheral blood, taken from a patient treated with photon-based radiotherapy. These receptors originate from a man aged 50 to 60 with gastric cancer. CDR3s include the opening cysteine and the closing phenylalanine or tryptophan. The D gene is left open where the match is weak. Clone size is not always given. Where it is, it says once, few, many or a class for expanded clones.

>TRBD1|.|TRBJ1-1|TRBV29-1
CSARTGNTEAFF
TGCAGCGCCCGGACAGGGAACACTGAAGCTTTCTTT
>.|.|TRBJ2-3|TRBV4-2
CASSQEGGAGTDTQYF
TGTGCCAGCAGCCAAGAAGGAGGGGCGGGCACAGATACGCAGTATTTT
>.|.|TRBJ2-3|TRBV9
CASSVASTDTQYF
TGTGCCAGCAGCGTAGCGAGTACAGATACGCAGTATTTT
>.|.|TRBJ2-2|TRBV5-1
CASSRTVTGELFF
TGCGCCAGCAGCAGGACAGTCACCGGGGAGCTGTTTTTT
>.|.|TRBJ2-2|TRBV5-1
CASSARLNTGELFF
TGCGCCAGCAGCGCCCGACTTAACACCGGGGAGCTGTTTTTT
>.|.|TRBJ2-2|TRBV28
CASTPGYTGELFF
TGTGCCAGCACCCCCGGCTATACCGGGGAGCTGTTTTTT
>.|.|TRBJ2-2|TRBV11-2
CASSLRTNTGELFF
TGTGCCAGCAGCTTGCGGACTAACACCGGGGAGCTGTTTTTT
>TRBD1|.|TRBJ2-1|TRBV27
CASSKTRGRNEQFF
TGTGCCAGCAGCAAAACCAGGGGGCGGAATGAGCAGTTCTTC
>.|.|TRBJ2-4|TRBV30
CAWKEGITKNIQYF
TGTGCCTGGAAGGAGGGTATAACCAAAAACATTCAGTACTTC
>.|.|TRBJ1-6|TRBV6-5
CASSPSSPLHF
TGTGCCAGCAGCCCCAGTTCACCCCTCCACTTT
>.|.|TRBJ2-3|TRBV5-1
CASSLEGGQIDTQYF
TGCGCCAGCAGCTTGGAGGGGGGGCAGATAGATACGCAGTATTTT
>TRBD1|.|TRBJ1-2|TRBV9
CASRSDRVNGYTF
TGTGCCAGCAGATCCGACAGGGTTAACGGCTACACCTTC
>.|.|TRBJ1-2|TRBV20-1
CSAGQPYGYTF
TGCAGTGCTGGACAGCCCTATGGCTACACCTTC
>.|.|TRBJ2-1|TRBV9
CASSVLGENEQFF
TGTGCCAGCAGCGTTCTGGGTGAAAATGAGCAGTTCTTC
>.|few|TRBJ1-1|TRBV30
CAWSPSWEAFF
TGTGCCTGGAGTCCGAGCTGGGAAGCTTTCTTT
>.|once|TRBJ1-4|TRBV19
CASSIISGLWVEKLFF
TGTGCCAGTAGTATTATCTCTGGATTATGGGTAGAAAAACTGTTTTTT
>TRBD1|.|TRBJ2-6|TRBV4-1
CASSREQGVSGANVLTF
TGCGCCAGCAGCCGGGAACAGGGGGTTTCTGGGGCCAACGTCCTGACTTTC
>TRBD1|.|TRBJ2-1|TRBV19
CASSAGTGIADEQFF
TGTGCCAGTAGTGCCGGGACAGGTATTGCCGATGAGCAGTTCTTC
>.|.|TRBJ2-1|TRBV12-1
CASSFSSDHNEQFF
TGTGCCAGCAGCTTTAGCAGCGACCACAATGAGCAGTTCTTC
>TRBD2|.|TRBJ2-1|TRBV5-6
CASSLEGPGAGDYNEQFF
TGTGCCAGCAGCTTGGAGGGGCCCGGGGCGGGAGATTACAATGAGCAGTTCTTC
>.|.|TRBJ2-5|TRBV7-9
CATNREGIQETQYF
TGTGCCACCAACAGGGAGGGAATCCAAGAGACCCAGTACTTC
>.|.|TRBJ2-5|TRBV7-9
CASSRTGGVWETQYF
TGTGCCAGCAGCCGGACAGGAGGGGTATGGGAGACCCAGTACTTC
>.|.|TRBJ2-3|TRBV11-3
CASSLGAVTQYF
TGTGCCAGCAGCTTAGGGGCGGTTACGCAGTATTTT
>.|.|TRBJ2-2|TRBV12-5
CASKGISGELFF
TGTGCTAGTAAAGGGATTTCCGGGGAGCTGTTTTTT
>.|.|TRBJ2-7|TRBV2
CASIGGRVTYEQYF
TGTGCCAGCATTGGTGGCAGGGTTACCTACGAGCAGTACTTC
>.|.|TRBJ2-7|TRBV5-1
CASSLTGGPYEQYF
TGCGCCAGCAGCTTGACAGGCGGCCCCTACGAGCAGTACTTC
>.|.|TRBJ1-1|TRBV30
CAWSVARLRGTEAFF
TGTGCCTGGAGTGTCGCCAGACTCAGGGGCACTGAAGCTTTCTTT
>.|.|TRBJ1-4|TRBV11-2
CASSLDGSGKLFF
TGTGCCAGCAGCTTAGATGGGTCAGGGAAACTGTTTTTT
>.|.|TRBJ1-1|TRBV11-2
CASSFPGARTEAFF
TGTGCCAGCAGCTTTCCGGGGGCGCGCACTGAAGCTTTCTTT
>.|few|TRBJ2-7|TRBV19
CASGEGGRSYEQYF
TGTGCCAGTGGGGAAGGCGGACGCTCCTACGAGCAGTACTTC
>.|few|TRBJ1-6|TRBV7-2
CASSLDLPDSPLHF
TGTGCCAGCAGCTTAGATCTCCCAGATTCACCCCTCCACTTT
>TRBD1|.|TRBJ1-1|TRBV5-6
CASSSNTGTGRTEAFF
TGTGCCAGCAGCTCCAACACCGGGACAGGGCGGACTGAAGCTTTCTTT
>.|.|TRBJ1-2|TRBV10-2
CASSEKSYYGYTF
TGCGCCAGCAGTGAGAAGTCATACTATGGCTACACCTTC
>TRBD2|.|TRBJ2-1|TRBV5-1
CASSPSGGFYNEQFF
TGCGCCAGCAGCCCGAGCGGGGGGTTCTACAATGAGCAGTTCTTC
>.|medium-sized|TRBJ2-1|TRBV11-3
CASSPHLGRGEQFF
TGTGCCAGCAGCCCCCATCTGGGCAGGGGTGAGCAGTTCTTC